The 6 T cell receptor beta chains below were found in one sample sequenced in a study of CD8 T cells in ankylosing spondylitis. Broader study findings: What appeared characteristic of ankylosing spondylitis blood was a TCR beta motif of under 10 highly homologous variants.

TCRdb re-called the 5' RACE reads with MiXCR, one entry per CDR3 protein. The top ten clones hold about 0.92% of a sample with under 550,000 distinct CDR3 sequences, roughly 27% of them seen once. What these receptors recognize is not known. Sequencing was carried out using blood, either unsorted or a sorted T cell fraction (not recorded which). The receptors derive from a male donor with ankylosing spondylitis.

V gene TRBV12-3 or TRBV12-4 combines with J gene TRBJ1-5; D is unresolved. The CDR3 loop spans 15 amino acids. Trimming took off 2 bases at V and 4 bases at J, with 12 bases between the two ends. CDR3 DNA: TGTGCCAGCAGTTTAAAATTGACTCCTAATCAGCCCCAGCATTTT. Its protein is CASSLKLTPNQPQHF.

The chain recombines TRBV6-5 with TRBJ2-4; D gene unclear. The CDR3 length is 14 residues. Between the trimmed V and J ends, which lost 4 bases and 4 bases, there was a span of 11 bases. Germline values: CDR1 MNHEY, CDR2 SVGAGI. The CDR3: CASSSPGEKNIQYF. CDR3 nucleotides: TGTGCCAGCAGTTCCCCTGGGGAAAAAAACATTCAGTACTTC.

The chain uses TRBV2 and TRBJ2-1; maybe TRBD1 (7 bases). The length of the CDR3 is 15 residues. The germline V gene encodes CDR1 SNHLY and CDR2 FYNNEI. V was shortened by 3 bases and J by 4 bases, with 13 bases between the two germline ends. The CDR3 reads CASSDMAGGYNEQFF. The CDR3 DNA is TGTGCCAGCAGTGATATGGCAGGGGGGTACAATGAGCAGTTCTTC.

This clonotype was observed a few times. This chain links TRBV12-3 or TRBV12-4 with TRBJ2-7; TRBD2 agrees at 11 bases. The CDR3 covers 17 residues. The ends lost 6 bases at V and 0 bases at J; junction bases unmatched: 10. CDR3 in amino acids: CASSAGLAGRSSYEQYF. CDR3 coding DNA: TGTGCCAGCAGCGCCGGACTAGCGGGTAGGAGCTCCTACGAGCAGTACTTC.

This clonotype showed up just a few times. In DNA, the CDR3 is TGTGCCAGCAGCCAAGTAAGGGCCACCGGGGAGCTGTTTTTT. Translated, it gives CASSQVRATGELFF. The chain links TRBV3-1 to TRBJ2-2; D is ambiguous. Trimming stripped 1 base from V and 4 bases from J, with 7 bases between. The CDR3 totals 14 residues. Germline CDR1 and CDR2: LGHDT and YNNKEL (reference sequence).

The J gene is TRBJ2-2, the V gene TRBV5-6; the D gene is possibly TRBD2 (6 bases). The ends were cut back, 2 bases at V and 4 bases at J, with 15 bases in the middle. The CDR3 runs to 16 residues. CDR1 and CDR2 from the germline V gene are SGHDT and YYEEEE. For the CDR3, the DNA is TGTGCCAGCAGCTTTCTAGAGACTAGAATCACCGGGGAGCTGTTTTTT. It encodes CASSFLETRITGELFF.